The rows below give T cell receptor beta chains drawn from one sample of a study of T cell responses to AZD1222 COVID-19 vaccine. Assay used: immunoSEQ multiplex PCR; TCRdb lists only in-frame clones, some missing. The repertoire holds 75,000 to 85,000 clones, with about nine tenths as singletons. The material sequenced was peripheral blood, taken on day 0 of AZD1222 vaccination. The source is an adult in good health. Each CDR3 is given with its conserved first and last residue. A D gene is named only where the DNA matches it firmly. A clone size is listed for some rows: how often the clone was seen (once, few, many), or a class if it is expanded.

abundance: -; v_gene: TRBV27; d_gene: -; j_gene: TRBJ1-6; CDR3aa: CASSLSWADNSPLHF; CDR3nt: TGTGCCAGCAGTTTATCGTGGGCTGATAATTCACCCCTCCACTTT
abundance: -; v_gene: TRBV12-3/TRBV12-4; d_gene: -; j_gene: TRBJ2-7; CDR3aa: CASSFRGRSEQYF; CDR3nt: -
abundance: -; v_gene: TRBV7-6; d_gene: TRBD1; j_gene: TRBJ1-6; CDR3aa: CASSSDRGNSPLHF; CDR3nt: TGTGCCAGCAGCTCTGACAGGGGTAACTCACCCCTCCACTTT
abundance: -; v_gene: TRBV29-1; d_gene: -; j_gene: TRBJ2-2; CDR3aa: CSARTGLNTGELFF; CDR3nt: TGCAGCGCCCGGACTGGATTGAACACCGGGGAGCTGTTTTTT
abundance: -; v_gene: TRBV7-3; d_gene: -; j_gene: TRBJ1-1; CDR3aa: CASSSFRETEAFF; CDR3nt: TGTGCCAGCAGCTCATTCCGGGAAACTGAAGCTTTCTTT
abundance: -; v_gene: TRBV7-9; d_gene: TRBD1; j_gene: TRBJ1-2; CDR3aa: CASSATGDYGYTF; CDR3nt: TGTGCCAGCAGCGCCACAGGGGACTATGGCTACACCTTC
abundance: -; v_gene: TRBV13; d_gene: -; j_gene: TRBJ1-3; CDR3aa: CASARVNSGNTIYF; CDR3nt: TGTGCCAGCGCCCGGGTCAACTCTGGAAACACCATATATTTT
abundance: -; v_gene: TRBV5-1; d_gene: -; j_gene: TRBJ1-5; CDR3aa: CASSLSGVDQPQHF; CDR3nt: TGCGCCAGCAGCTTGAGCGGGGTTGATCAGCCCCAGCATTTT
abundance: -; v_gene: TRBV21-1; d_gene: -; j_gene: TRBJ1-2; CDR3aa: CARKQGAPGYTF; CDR3nt: TGTGCCAGAAAACAGGGGGCGCCTGGCTACACCTTC
abundance: once; v_gene: TRBV30; d_gene: TRBD1; j_gene: TRBJ1-4; CDR3aa: CAWSDWTGWEKLFF; CDR3nt: TGTGCCTGGAGTGACTGGACAGGGTGGGAAAAACTGTTTTTT
abundance: -; v_gene: TRBV28; d_gene: -; j_gene: TRBJ2-7; CDR3aa: CASSKVLEEQYF; CDR3nt: TGTGCCAGCAGTAAGGTTCTGGAGGAGCAGTACTTC
abundance: -; v_gene: TRBV6-4; d_gene: -; j_gene: TRBJ2-1; CDR3aa: CASSDGNRYNEQFF; CDR3nt: TGTGCCAGCAGTGACGGGAACCGGTACAATGAGCAGTTCTTC
abundance: -; v_gene: TRBV5-1; d_gene: -; j_gene: TRBJ2-5; CDR3aa: CASSLNRQETQYF; CDR3nt: TGCGCCAGCAGCTTGAACAGGCAAGAGACCCAGTACTTC
abundance: -; v_gene: TRBV15; d_gene: -; j_gene: TRBJ1-4; CDR3aa: CATSRDLLFEKLFF; CDR3nt: TGTGCCACCAGCAGAGATCTTTTGTTTGAAAAACTGTTTTTT
abundance: -; v_gene: TRBV11-3; d_gene: -; j_gene: TRBJ2-1; CDR3aa: CASSSPTGNEQFF; CDR3nt: TGTGCCAGCAGCTCGCCCACCGGGAATGAGCAGTTCTTC
abundance: -; v_gene: TRBV16; d_gene: TRBD1; j_gene: TRBJ1-5; CDR3aa: CASSLRTGNSNQPQHF; CDR3nt: TGTGCCAGCAGCCTTCGGACAGGGAACAGCAATCAGCCCCAGCATTTT